This T cell receptor beta chain was obtained from a study of T cell responses to AZD1222 COVID-19 vaccine. Trimming pared 4 bases from V and 5 bases from J, leaving 9 bases between. This CDR3 is built from 12 residues. The germline gives CDR1 MDHEN, CDR2 SYDVKM. Here immunoSEQ multiplex PCR was the method, and the copy in TCRdb shows in-frame clones only, minus some. The table has 110,000 to 150,000 clones, 93% seen once. Study-wide points: The sample set comprised mostly white British donors with more females, and clonal diversity was possibly underestimated. Reportedly, nearly half of unique spike TCRs recognized epitopes outside B.1.351/B.1.1.7 mutations.

A note on this clone: Its antigen is still unknown.

The genes are TRBV28 and TRBJ2-7, with D maybe TRBD1 (5 bases). The input for sequencing was peripheral blood, taken on day 0 of AZD1222 vaccination. This sequence was found in an adult in good health. The CDR3 loop is CASSSSGNEQYF. DNA for the CDR3: TGTGCCAGCAGTTCCTCAGGGAACGAGCAGTACTTC.